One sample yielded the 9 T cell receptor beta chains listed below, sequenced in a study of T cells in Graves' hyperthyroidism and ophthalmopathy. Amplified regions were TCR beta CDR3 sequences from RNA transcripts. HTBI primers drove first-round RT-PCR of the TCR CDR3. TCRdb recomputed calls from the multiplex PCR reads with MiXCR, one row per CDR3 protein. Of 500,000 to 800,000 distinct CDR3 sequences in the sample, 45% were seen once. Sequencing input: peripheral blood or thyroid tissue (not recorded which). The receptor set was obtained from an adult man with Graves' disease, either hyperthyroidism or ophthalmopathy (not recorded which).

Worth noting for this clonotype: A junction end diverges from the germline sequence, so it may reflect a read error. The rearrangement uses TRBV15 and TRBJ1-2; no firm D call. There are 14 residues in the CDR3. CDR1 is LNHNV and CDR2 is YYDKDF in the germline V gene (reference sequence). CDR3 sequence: CASSQDLAVRGYTF. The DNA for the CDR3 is TGTGCCAGCAGCCAAGATTTGGCGGTACGCGGCTACACCTTC.

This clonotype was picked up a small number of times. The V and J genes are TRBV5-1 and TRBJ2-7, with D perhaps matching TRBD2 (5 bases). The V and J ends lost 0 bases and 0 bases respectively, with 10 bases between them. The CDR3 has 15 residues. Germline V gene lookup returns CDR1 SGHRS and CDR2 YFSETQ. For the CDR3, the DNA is TGCGCCAGCAGCTTGGACGACTACAACTCCTACGAGCAGTACTTC. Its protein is CASSLDDYNSYEQYF.

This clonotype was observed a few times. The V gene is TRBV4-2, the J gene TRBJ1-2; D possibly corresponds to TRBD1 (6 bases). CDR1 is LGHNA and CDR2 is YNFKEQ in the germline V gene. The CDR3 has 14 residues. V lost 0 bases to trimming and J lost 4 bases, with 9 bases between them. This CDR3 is CASSQDLQGYGYTF. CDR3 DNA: TGTGCCAGCAGCCAAGATTTACAGGGCTATGGCTACACCTTC.

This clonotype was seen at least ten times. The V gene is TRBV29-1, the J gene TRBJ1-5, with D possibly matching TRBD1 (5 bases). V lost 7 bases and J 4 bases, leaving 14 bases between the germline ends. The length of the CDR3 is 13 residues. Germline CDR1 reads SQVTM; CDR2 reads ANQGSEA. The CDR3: CSARDGRNQPQHF. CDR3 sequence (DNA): TGCAGCGCACGGGACGGTAGAAATCAGCCCCAGCATTTT.

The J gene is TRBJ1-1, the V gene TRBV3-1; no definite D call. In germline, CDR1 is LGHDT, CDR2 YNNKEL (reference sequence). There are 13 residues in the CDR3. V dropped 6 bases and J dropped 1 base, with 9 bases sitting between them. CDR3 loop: CASRQQKNTEAFF. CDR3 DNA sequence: TGTGCCAGCAGACAACAGAAGAACACTGAAGCTTTCTTT.

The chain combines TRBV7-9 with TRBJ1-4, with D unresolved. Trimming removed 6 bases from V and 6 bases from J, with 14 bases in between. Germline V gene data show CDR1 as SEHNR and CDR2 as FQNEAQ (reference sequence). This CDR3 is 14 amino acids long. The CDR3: CASSSPSLDEKLFF. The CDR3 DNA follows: TGTGCCAGCAGTTCACCCAGCCTAGATGAAAAACTGTTTTTT.

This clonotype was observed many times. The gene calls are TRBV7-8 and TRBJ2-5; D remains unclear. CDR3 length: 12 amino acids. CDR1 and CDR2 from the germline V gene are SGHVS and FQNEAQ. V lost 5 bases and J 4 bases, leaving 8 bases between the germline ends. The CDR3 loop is CASSRRVETQYF. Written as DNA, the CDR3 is TGTGCCAGCAGCCGTAGGGTAGAGACCCAGTACTTC.

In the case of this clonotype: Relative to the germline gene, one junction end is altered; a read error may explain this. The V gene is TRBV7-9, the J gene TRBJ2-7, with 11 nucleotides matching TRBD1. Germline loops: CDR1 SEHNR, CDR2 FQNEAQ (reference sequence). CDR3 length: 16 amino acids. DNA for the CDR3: TGCGCCAGCAGCCCTGGACAGGGGGCGATTGTTTACGAGCAGTACTTC. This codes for CASSPGQGAIVYEQYF.

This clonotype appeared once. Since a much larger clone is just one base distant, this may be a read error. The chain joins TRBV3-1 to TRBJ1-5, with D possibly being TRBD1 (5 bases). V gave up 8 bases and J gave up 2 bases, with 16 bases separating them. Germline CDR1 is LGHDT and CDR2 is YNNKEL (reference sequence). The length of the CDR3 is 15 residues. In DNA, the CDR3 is TGTGCCAGCGGCCTAGGGGTCTCCGGCAATCAGCCCCAGCATTTT. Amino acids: CASGLGVSGNQPQHF. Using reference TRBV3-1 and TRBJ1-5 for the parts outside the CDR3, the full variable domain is DTAVSQTPKYLVTQMGNDKSIKCEQNLGHDTMYWYKQDSKKFLKIMFSYNNKELIINETVPNRFSPKSPDKAHLNLHINSLELGDSAVYFCASGLGVSGNQPQHFGDGTRLSIL.